The 3 T cell receptor beta chains in this list originate from one sample, sequenced in a study of T-cell reconstitution after alpha-beta-depleted transplantation in children. It was with unique molecular identifiers that the TCRbeta library was prepared. In TCRdb, the PCR reads were re-called with MiXCR into one record per CDR3 protein. The table lists roughly 7,700 distinct CDR3 sequences, roughly 13% of them singletons. Sequenced here: PBMCs, mostly from graft donor cells, sampled 60 days after TCRalphabeta/CD19-depleted stem cell transplant. The receptors originated from a patient younger than 10 who had a stem cell transplant for inherited bone marrow failure, so the T cells may come from the graft donor.

V and J are TRBV7-6 and TRBJ2-7; 7 bases line up with TRBD1. CDR1 and CDR2 (germline): SGHVS, FNYEAQ. Trimming cost V 5 bases and J 3 bases; bases outside gene matches: 4. The CDR3 loop spans 13 amino acids. Here the CDR3 reads CASSRQGDYEQYF. Written as DNA, the CDR3 is TGTGCCAGCAGCCGACAGGGCGACTACGAGCAGTACTTC.

This clonotype has ten or more counts. The rearrangement joins TRBV7-9 to TRBJ2-5, with D unclear. Germline-derived CDR1 and CDR2 are SEHNR and FQNEAQ (reference sequence). The CDR3 length is 11 residues. Trimming removed 6 bases from V and 8 bases from J, with 10 bases in between. The CDR3 nucleotides read TGTGCCAGCAGACGGAGAAAAACCCAGTACTTC. Amino acid sequence: CASRRRKTQYF.

On this clonotype: The junction shows a germline mismatch at one end, possibly a read error. The CDR3 sequence: CAGSLETVTEAFF. The CDR3 DNA sequence: TGTGCCGGCAGCTTGGAGACAGTTACTGAAGCTTTCTTT. The gene calls are TRBV5-4 and TRBJ1-1; D possibly corresponds to TRBD1 (5 bases). In germline, CDR1 is SGHNT, CDR2 YYREEE (reference sequence). The CDR3 is 13 residues long.